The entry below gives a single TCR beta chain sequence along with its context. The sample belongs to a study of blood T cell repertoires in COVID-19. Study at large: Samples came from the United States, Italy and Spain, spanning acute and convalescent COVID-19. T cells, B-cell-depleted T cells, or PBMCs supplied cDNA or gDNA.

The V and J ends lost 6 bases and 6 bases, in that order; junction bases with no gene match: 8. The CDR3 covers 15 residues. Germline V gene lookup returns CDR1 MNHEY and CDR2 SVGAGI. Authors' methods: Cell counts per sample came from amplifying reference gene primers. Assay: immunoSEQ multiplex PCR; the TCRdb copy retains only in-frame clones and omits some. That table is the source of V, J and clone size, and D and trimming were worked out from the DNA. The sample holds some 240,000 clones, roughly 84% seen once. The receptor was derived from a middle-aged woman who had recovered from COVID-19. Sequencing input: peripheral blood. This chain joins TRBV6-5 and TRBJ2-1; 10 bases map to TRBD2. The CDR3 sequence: CASRTGLAAVNEQFF. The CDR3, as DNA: TGTGCCAGCAGAACCGGACTAGCGGCGGTCAATGAGCAGTTCTTC.